This is a list of T cell receptor beta chains from one sample in a study of T-cell memory formation after mild COVID-19. TCRdb re-called the 5' RACE reads with MiXCR, one entry per CDR3 protein. The sample yields 250,000 to 300,000 distinct CDR3 sequences, roughly 8.2% seen once. Sequencing used PBMCs or a T cell subset sorted from them (not recorded which). These receptors were taken from a man younger than 35 who had mild COVID-19 (a few samples of this study predate the infection). Cell type and time point are not known. Each CDR3 is given with its conserved first and last residue. A D gene is named only where the DNA matches it firmly. The listing skips clone size in some rows; elsewhere it reads once, few, many or a size class.

D: .
size: many
J: TRBJ1-2
V: TRBV29-1
DNA: TGCAGCGTTGAAGCGGTGACCCGGACAGCACCTATCTATGGCTACACCTTC
CDR3: CSVEAVTRTAPIYGYTF

D: TRBD2
size: few
J: TRBJ2-3
V: TRBV9
DNA: TGTGCCAGCAGCGATCTCGGACTAGCGGGGAGAACAGATACGCAGTATTTT
CDR3: CASSDLGLAGRTDTQYF

D: .
size: .
J: TRBJ2-5
V: TRBV5-1
DNA: TGCGCCAGCAGCCTCGGGATACAGACCCAGTACTTC
CDR3: CASSLGIQTQYF

D: .
size: few
J: TRBJ1-2
V: TRBV9
DNA: TGTGCCAGCACCAGGGGTGTTAACTATGGCTACACCTTC
CDR3: CASTRGVNYGYTF

D: .
size: many
J: TRBJ1-2
V: TRBV20-1
DNA: TGCAGTGCCGGGGGGACCGGAGCGGGTAGAGGCTATGGCTACACCTTC
CDR3: CSAGGTGAGRGYGYTF

D: .
size: .
J: TRBJ1-1
V: TRBV2
DNA: TGTGCCAGCAGTGACAGGGCGAACACTGAAGCTTTCTTT
CDR3: CASSDRANTEAFF

D: TRBD1
size: few
J: TRBJ1-2
V: TRBV9
DNA: TGTGCCAGCAGCCGGGACAGAAGCTATGGCTACACCTTC
CDR3: CASSRDRSYGYTF

D: .
size: few
J: TRBJ2-3
V: TRBV4-3
DNA: TGCGCCAGCAGCCAAGGGGGCGGGGAGACAGATACGCAGTATTTT
CDR3: CASSQGGGETDTQYF

D: .
size: few
J: TRBJ2-1
V: TRBV11-3
DNA: TGTGCCAGCAGCTGGGAAGGGGTGGATGAGCAGTTCTTC
CDR3: CASSWEGVDEQFF

D: TRBD1
size: few
J: TRBJ1-2
V: TRBV20-1
DNA: TGCAGTGCTGACCGATGGACAGGGGGAGTCTATGGCTACACCTTC
CDR3: CSADRWTGGVYGYTF

D: .
size: many
J: TRBJ2-2
V: TRBV5-1
DNA: TGCGCCAGCAGCCCACAGGGACTCTGGACCGGGGAGCTGTTTTTT
CDR3: CASSPQGLWTGELFF

D: TRBD1
size: .
J: TRBJ1-5
V: TRBV4-3
DNA: TGCGCCAGCAGCCTGTCAGCCCAGGGGGCAGGCAATCAGCCCCAGCATTTT
CDR3: CASSLSAQGAGNQPQHF

D: .
size: .
J: TRBJ2-2
V: TRBV12-3/TRBV12-4
DNA: TGTGCCAGCAGTTTAACTTTCCGGGAGCTGTTTTTT
CDR3: CASSLTFRELFF

D: TRBD1
size: few
J: TRBJ1-2
V: TRBV6-5
DNA: TGTGCCAGCAGTTACTCGGCAGGGGGCTACGATGGCTACACCTTC
CDR3: CASSYSAGGYDGYTF

D: TRBD1
size: few
J: TRBJ1-5
V: TRBV10-3
DNA: TGTGCCATCAGTGGGGCAGGGGGAAGCAATCAGCCCCAGCATTTT
CDR3: CAISGAGGSNQPQHF

D: TRBD2
size: few
J: TRBJ2-2
V: TRBV7-2
DNA: TGTGCCAGCAGCTTATATAGCGGGGGCCTAAACACCGGGGAGCTGTTTTTT
CDR3: CASSLYSGGLNTGELFF

D: .
size: few
J: TRBJ2-3
V: TRBV7-9
DNA: TGTGCCAGCAGCCCCGTAGCGGCACTCACAGATACGCAGTATTTT
CDR3: CASSPVAALTDTQYF

D: .
size: few
J: TRBJ2-1
V: TRBV12-3/TRBV12-4
DNA: TGTGCCAGCAGTCCCAAGCCTAGGGGCAATGAGCAGTTCTTC
CDR3: CASSPKPRGNEQFF

D: TRBD1
size: .
J: TRBJ2-7
V: TRBV5-1
DNA: TGCGCCAGCAGCATACAGGGGACATTCGACGAGCAGTACTTC
CDR3: CASSIQGTFDEQYF

D: TRBD1
size: few
J: TRBJ1-2
V: TRBV5-1
DNA: TGCGCCAGCAAGGATCCCGGACAGGCTACGACCAGAGCTAACTATGGCTACACCTTC
CDR3: CASKDPGQATTRANYGYTF

D: .
size: few
J: TRBJ1-5
V: TRBV12-3/TRBV12-4
DNA: TGTGCCAGCAGAAACGGGATCCTCAATCAGCCCCAGCATTTT
CDR3: CASRNGILNQPQHF

D: TRBD2
size: .
J: TRBJ2-3
V: TRBV7-2
DNA: TGTGCCAGCAGCTTCTCTAGCGGGGGCAAAGATACGCAGTATTTT
CDR3: CASSFSSGGKDTQYF

D: TRBD2
size: .
J: TRBJ2-1
V: TRBV24-1
DNA: TGTGCCACCGGTATAGCGGGGGGTAGCTCCTACAATGAGCAGTTCTTC
CDR3: CATGIAGGSSYNEQFF

D: .
size: .
J: TRBJ2-1
V: TRBV20-1
DNA: TGCAGTGCTAGAGAGCCAAGACTGGCGATGGGTGAGCAGTTCTTC
CDR3: CSAREPRLAMGEQFF

D: TRBD2
size: .
J: TRBJ2-5
V: TRBV7-2
DNA: TGTGCCAGCAGCAGCGGGACTATCGTACAAGAGACCCAGTACTTC
CDR3: CASSSGTIVQETQYF

D: .
size: .
J: TRBJ1-6
V: TRBV4-3
DNA: TGCGCCAGCAGCCAAGCCCAGAACTCCTATAATTCACCCCTCCACTTT
CDR3: CASSQAQNSYNSPLHF

D: .
size: few
J: TRBJ2-1
V: TRBV5-5
DNA: TGTGCCAGCAGCCGTTTACCGAGGGGGAACAATGAGCAGTTCTTC
CDR3: CASSRLPRGNNEQFF

D: TRBD1
size: .
J: TRBJ2-5
V: TRBV24-1
DNA: TGTGCCACCAGTGATTCGACAGGGGGTATTGAGACCCAGTACTTC
CDR3: CATSDSTGGIETQYF

D: .
size: .
J: TRBJ2-1
V: TRBV4-3
DNA: TGCGCCAGCAGCCAGCTGAGCCGGGGTGAGCAGTTCTTC
CDR3: CASSQLSRGEQFF

D: .
size: few
J: TRBJ2-7
V: TRBV30
DNA: TGTGCCTGGAGTGAAGGAGGGGGCGTCGGAAAGCAGTACTTC
CDR3: CAWSEGGGVGKQYF

D: .
size: .
J: TRBJ2-7
V: TRBV25-1
DNA: TGTGCCAGCTCCGCCATGGGGGGCGGGTCCTCCTACGAGCAGTACTTC
CDR3: CASSAMGGGSSYEQYF

D: .
size: .
J: TRBJ1-2
V: TRBV20-1
DNA: TGCAGTGCTAGAAGTCGGGGAACCGATGACTATGGCTACACCTTC
CDR3: CSARSRGTDDYGYTF

D: .
size: .
J: TRBJ1-2
V: TRBV9
DNA: TGTGCCAGCAGCGTAGCGGGGGGCCCTACCTATGGCTACACCTTC
CDR3: CASSVAGGPTYGYTF

D: .
size: .
J: TRBJ1-2
V: TRBV7-2
DNA: TGTGCCAGCAGCTGGGACACAAACTATGGCTACACCTTC
CDR3: CASSWDTNYGYTF

D: .
size: many
J: TRBJ1-2
V: TRBV4-3
DNA: TGCGCCAGCAGCCAAGAGGGAAGGGGATTCGATGGCTACACCTTC
CDR3: CASSQEGRGFDGYTF

D: TRBD1
size: few
J: TRBJ2-7
V: TRBV5-1
DNA: TGCGCCAGCAGCTTGACAGGGGGCACGTACGAGCAGTACTTC
CDR3: CASSLTGGTYEQYF

D: .
size: many
J: TRBJ1-1
V: TRBV30
DNA: TGTGCCTGGAGTAATCCCGCCTCATCCGGTCGTCGCACTGAAGCTTTCTTT
CDR3: CAWSNPASSGRRTEAFF

D: .
size: few
J: TRBJ1-1
V: TRBV12-3/TRBV12-4
DNA: TGTGCCAGCAGGGGCGCGGCGAACACTGAAGCTTTCTTT
CDR3: CASRGAANTEAFF

D: .
size: few
J: TRBJ2-3
V: TRBV20-1
DNA: TGCAGTGCTAGACCGTCGGCGGGAGATACGCAGTATTTT
CDR3: CSARPSAGDTQYF

D: TRBD2
size: .
J: TRBJ2-7
V: TRBV19
DNA: TGTGCCAGTCGCCCCGGGGGGGCCCTCGCCTACGAGCAGTACTTC
CDR3: CASRPGGALAYEQYF

D: .
size: .
J: TRBJ2-5
V: TRBV15
DNA: TGTGCCACCAGCAGAGATCAGGGCCAAGAGACCCAGTACTTC
CDR3: CATSRDQGQETQYF